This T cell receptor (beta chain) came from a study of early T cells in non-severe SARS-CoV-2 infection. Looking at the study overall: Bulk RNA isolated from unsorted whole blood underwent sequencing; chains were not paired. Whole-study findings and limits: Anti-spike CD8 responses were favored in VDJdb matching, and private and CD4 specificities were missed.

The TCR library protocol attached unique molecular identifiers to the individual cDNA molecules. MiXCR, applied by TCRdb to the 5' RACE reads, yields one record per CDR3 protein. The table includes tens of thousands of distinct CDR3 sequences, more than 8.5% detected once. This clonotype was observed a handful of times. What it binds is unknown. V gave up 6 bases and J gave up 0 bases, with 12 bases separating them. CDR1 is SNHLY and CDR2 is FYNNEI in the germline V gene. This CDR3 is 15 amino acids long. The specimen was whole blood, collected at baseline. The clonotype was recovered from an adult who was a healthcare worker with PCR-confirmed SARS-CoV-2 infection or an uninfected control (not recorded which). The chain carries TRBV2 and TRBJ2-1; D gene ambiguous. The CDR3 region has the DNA TGTGCCAGCAGACAAGTAGTTAGCTCCTACAATGAGCAGTTCTTC. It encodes CASRQVVSSYNEQFF.